This T cell receptor beta chain appears in the sequencing data of a study of blood T cell repertoires in COVID-19. Study at large: Material from acute and convalescent COVID-19 was sourced from the United States, Italy and Spain. The cDNA or gDNA used as material had been derived from T cells, B-cell-depleted T cells, or PBMCs.

Germline V CDR1 and CDR2: MNHNY, SVGAGI (reference sequence). The CDR3 consists of 15 residues. V lost 6 bases, J lost 3 bases, and 11 bases stayed unmatched. Assay: immunoSEQ multiplex PCR; the TCRdb copy retains only in-frame clones and omits some. This sample carries roughly 41,000 clones, around nine tenths of them seen once, and the ten largest clones take approximately 10%. This clonotype originated in a man aged 60 to 69 with active COVID-19. Sample: peripheral blood. The V gene is TRBV6-6, the J gene TRBJ2-7, with 7 bases aligning to TRBD1. CDR3 DNA sequence: TGTGCCAGCAGACCCCCTGGACAGGTAGTCTACGAGCAGTACTTC. Its protein is CASRPPGQVVYEQYF.